Below are 6 T cell receptor beta chains sequenced from a single sample in a study of human T cells and chemical hapten exposure (dated by TCRdb to about 2021). The method behind the library was RACE. TCRdb names NextSeq 500 as the instrument used. TCRdb trimmed public reads at Q25 via fastp, called clones via MiXCR and kept in-frame beta chains. Every entry covers one CDR3 protein and lists the most common genes and DNA from its rows. The sample table records 90,000 to 110,000 distinct CDR3 sequences; nearly 35% of these occur just once. Clones ranked in the top ten supply 2.5% to 3% of the sample. Read against the paper, the sample's time point label means: patch test 3, about 24 weeks after DPC sensitization. What the treatment or condition label conveys for this sample: therapeutic diphenylcyclopropenone sensitization with weekly scalp DPC. Here the sequenced sample was whole blood, taken in connection with sensitization to the hapten diphenylcyclopropenone (DPC). The receptors were sampled from a man aged 35 to 55 with alopecia areata. Some clones in this sample may be carry-over from other donors' samples.

The chain combines TRBV2 with TRBJ1-6; D unclear. This CDR3 is 13 amino acids long. Germline loops: CDR1 SNHLY, CDR2 FYNNEI. Trimming stripped 7 bases from V and 6 bases from J, with 10 bases between. As DNA, the CDR3 is TGTGCCAGCACTGATTCACCTAATTCACCCCTCCACTTT. Its protein product is CASTDSPNSPLHF.

This clonotype was detected only a few times. The rearrangement uses TRBV2 and TRBJ2-2, with D possibly being TRBD1 or TRBD2 (6 bases each). This CDR3 has 15 residues. CDR1 is SNHLY, CDR2 FYNNEI, per germline. V lost 5 bases and J lost 5, with 15 bases in between. Here the CDR3 reads CASSHWGAETGELFF. CDR3 coding DNA: TGTGCCAGCAGTCATTGGGGGGCAGAAACCGGGGAGCTGTTTTTT.

V is TRBV29-1 and J is TRBJ2-6, with no clear D. Trimming shortened V by 2 bases and J by 0 bases, and 5 bases separated the two germline ends. Germline assignment: CDR1 SQVTM and CDR2 ANQGSEA. The CDR3 runs to 14 residues. The DNA for the CDR3 is TGCAGCGTTGAAAAGAGCTCTGGGGCCAACGTCCTGACTTTC. Translating gives CSVEKSSGANVLTF.

The gene calls are TRBV24-1 and TRBJ2-7; D not resolved. Trimming removed 3 bases from V and 3 bases from J, with 8 bases in between. Germline V lookup: CDR1 KGHDR, CDR2 SFDVKD. This CDR3 is built from 13 residues. CDR3 sequence: CATSDPSRYEQYF. The CDR3 coding sequence is TGTGCCACCAGTGATCCATCGCGCTACGAGCAGTACTTC.

This clonotype turned up a few times. The V gene is TRBV21-1, the J gene TRBJ2-7; TRBD2 is the table's D call, not checked against the DNA. TRBV21-1 is classified as a pseudogene. The CDR3 extends over 15 amino acids. Written as DNA, the CDR3 is TGTGCCAGCAGCAAACTTACTAGCGGGAGCAAGGAGCAGTACTTC. It encodes CASSKLTSGSKEQYF.

The chain joins TRBV14 to TRBJ2-5; 9 bases align to TRBD2. The CDR3 runs to 15 residues. The germline V gene has CDR1 SGHDN and CDR2 FVKESK. Trimming at V came to 1 base and at J to 5 bases, leaving 5 bases not matched to a gene. The CDR3 bases are TGTGCCAGCAGCCAAGCTAGCGGGACCGGGGAGACCCAGTACTTC. Amino acid sequence: CASSQASGTGETQYF.